This T cell receptor beta chain was sequenced in a study of blood T cells in healthy people across ages (dated by TCRdb to about 2015). General notes on the study: In model experiments, template switching captured roughly one uniquely barcoded TCR beta cDNA molecule for every two T cells. Using the same blood draw, the study looked at two additional independent replicas of 1 million unique cDNA reads for two donors, one aged 18 to 29 and the other aged 80 or older. To track age-related changes in TCR beta repertoire diversity, the study relied on deep sequencing normalized with unique cDNA molecular identifiers. The donors were divided into four age groups: young (average around 15 years), middle-aged (approximately 39), aged (approximately 62) and long-lived (roughly 88). Donors of different ages were randomly distributed across sequencing lanes to avoid experimental bias.

V and J are truncated by 7 bases and 6 bases respectively, leaving an intervening sequence of 19 bases. The CDR3 runs 15 amino acids, cysteine and phenylalanine included. Only CDR3 DNA is held: 45 bases, read in frame from base 1. The germline V gene supplies CDR1 MNHNS and CDR2 SASEGT. Library prep was done by 5' RACE. The data were produced on an Illumina HiSeq 2500. A second about 7 to 11 cycle PCR used a sample-barcoded 5' primer and a J-beta primer mix. A unique molecular identifier was introduced onto each TCR beta cDNA molecule by a template-switch 5' adaptor carrying 12 random nucleotides. At least 3 million CDR3-containing paired-end reads were obtained from each sample. All of the RNA was converted into first-strand cDNA using the Mint cDNA synthesis kit, with a TRBC-specific oligonucleotide serving as the primer. Following uracil-DNA glycosylase treatment, all cDNA underwent a first 18-cycle PCR with the universal primers M1SS and BC2_uni_R. On the authors' methods: For normalization, 1 million high-quality reads were randomly selected from each sample, with every read carrying a distinct molecular identifier. Instead of being binned into consensus sequences, reads with shared molecular identifiers were discarded. CDR3 identification, clonotype clustering and error correction used MiTCR with a Q25 quality threshold and the strictest error-elimination algorithm. A nonparametric unseen species model using Euler transformation provided a lower-bound estimate of total TCR beta diversity. The raw public data were reprocessed by TCRdb itself: fastp quality trimming at Q25, MiXCR clonotype calling, in-frame beta chains only. Entries are consolidated by CDR3 protein sequence, retaining the most common genes and DNA. These V and J calls derive from TCRdb rather than the authors' analysis. For this sample the table gives 1.2 million to 1.5 million distinct CDR3 sequences, of which 35% to 45% were detected only once. The leading ten clones occupy roughly 8.2% of the sample.

The roughly 38 donors, aged about 6 to 100 years, were systemically healthy Caucasian individuals from Russia. Each donor gave around 9 milliliters of peripheral blood, collected into EDTA-treated Vacutainer tubes. Ficoll-Paque density-gradient centrifugation was used to isolate PBMCs, with at least 7 million obtained per sample. Total RNA was extracted from PBMCs with Trizol reagent, with at least 5.5 micrograms obtained per sample. For every donor, flow cytometry on a PBMC aliquot measured the percentage of naive CD45RAhigh/CD27high T cells. As regards this clonotype: It lacks a known antigen. No base-level quality is on record; no much larger clone is a single base apart.

What the study reported, not specific to this receptor: Because donor CMV infection status was unknown, age-related changes in expanded clonotypes were potentially confounded. Observed TCR beta diversity per million T cells fell roughly linearly with age, and a significant reduction was already apparent by age around 44. Estimates of total diversity based on one million sequenced T cells were considered lower bounds and underestimates. There was a strong correlation between observed TCR beta diversity and the percentage of naive T cells measured by flow cytometry. Because profiling used bulk unsorted PBMCs, naive and antigen-experienced compartments could not be compared conclusively. Compared with the aged group, more naive CD4+ T cells, fewer expanded clones and increased TCR diversity were shown by the long-lived group, suggesting age selection.

The sequenced sample consisted of blood. This clonotype was obtained from a woman under 30 in good health. This receptor chain uses TRBV6-1 and TRBJ1-5, with the D segment identity uncertain. The CDR3 loop reads CASTIQTLAGQPQHF. In nucleotide form, the sequence is TGTGCCAGCACCATCCAGACCCTCGCGGGTCAGCCCCAGCATTTT.